A single sample gave rise to the 10 T cell receptor beta chains below, sequenced in a study of blood T cell repertoires in COVID-19. Some clones are missing from TCRdb's copy, which holds only in-frame ones; the method was immunoSEQ multiplex PCR. The table shows roughly 310,000 clones, with roughly 90% occurring only once. Sequences were obtained from PBMCs or T cells enriched from blood (not recorded which). These receptors came from a woman between 40 and 50 years old who had recovered from COVID-19.

This chain joins TRBV6-5 and TRBJ1-1; 8 bases are shared with TRBD1. The CDR3 is 15 residues long. V lost 0 bases to trimming and J lost 3 bases; unmatched junction nucleotides: 3. Germline CDR1 MNHEY, CDR2 SVGAGI. In nucleotides, the CDR3 is TGTGCCAGCAGTTACTCGACAGGGGCAGACACTGAAGCTTTCTTT. This codes for CASSYSTGADTEAFF.

V is TRBV9 and J is TRBJ1-6; the D is unclear. The CDR3 contains 13 residues. Germline V CDR1 and CDR2: SGDLS, YYNGEE. The V end was cut by 0 bases, the J end by 9 bases, with 7 bases between. Here the CDR3 DNA reads TGTGCCAGCAGCGTAGAACTCGGTTCACCCCTCCACTTT. As protein: CASSVELGSPLHF.

The genes are TRBV10-3 and TRBJ1-1; D unresolved. With 5 bases removed from V and 1 base from J, the gap between germline ends came to 8 bases. The CDR3 loop spans 13 amino acids. The germline V gene encodes CDR1 ENHRY and CDR2 SYGVKD. The CDR3 DNA reads TGTGCCATCAGTACCCTCGGGAACACTGAAGCTTTCTTT. Its translation: CAISTLGNTEAFF.

The chain carries TRBV5-6 and TRBJ2-5; TRBD2 matches 11 bases. Trimming cost V 0 bases and J 5 bases; bases outside gene matches: 9. This CDR3 has 17 residues. CDR1 is SGHDT and CDR2 is YYEEEE in the germline V gene. The CDR3 sequence is CASSLGGSGRARETQYF. The CDR3 nucleotides read TGTGCCAGCAGCTTGGGGGGTAGCGGGAGGGCCCGGGAGACCCAGTACTTC.

As concerns this clone: The same CDR3 can be traced to other DNA sequences in this sample. The V call is TRBV18, the J call TRBJ2-3; TRBD2 might be the D (5 bases). V was pared by 5 bases and J by 2 bases, with 8 bases between. Germline V lookup: CDR1 KGHSH, CDR2 LQKENI. This CDR3 comprises 13 residues. The CDR3 spells CASSRGSTDTQYF. The CDR3 bases are TGTGCCAGCTCAAGAGGGTCCACAGATACGCAGTATTTT. Looking up the rest from reference TRBV18 and TRBJ2-3 gives the full variable domain: NAGVMQNPRHLVRRRGQEARLRCSPMKGHSHVYWYRQLPEEGLKFMVYLQKENIIDESGMPKERFSAEFPKEGPSILRIQQVVRGDSAAYFCASSRGSTDTQYFGPGTRLTVL.

V is TRBV6-5 and J is TRBJ1-1; D may be TRBD1 (6 bases). The CDR3 is 15 residues long. Trimming cost V 5 bases and J 0 bases, with 13 bases left between them. The germline CDR1 and CDR2 sequences are MNHEY and SVGAGI. CDR3 sequence: CASSTRTAMNTEAFF. CDR3 coding DNA: TGTGCCAGCAGTACTCGGACAGCTATGAACACTGAAGCTTTCTTT.

V usage is TRBV18 and J usage is TRBJ2-7; D is possibly TRBD2 (6 bases). The CDR3 is 17 amino acids. Germline lookup yields CDR1 KGHSH and CDR2 LQKENI. V gave up 6 bases and J gave up 2 bases, with 23 bases separating them. The DNA for the CDR3 is TGTGCCAGCTCTCTTGGGAGGAGCGGTGGACGCCCCTACGAGCAGTACTTC. As protein: CASSLGRSGGRPYEQYF.

The chain has TRBV5-1 and TRBJ2-4; 7 bases map to TRBD1. After removal of 3 bases from V and 6 bases from J, the junction contained 0 bases not matched to a gene. Germline V gives CDR1 SGHRS, CDR2 YFSETQ. This CDR3 is 12 amino acids long. The CDR3 DNA follows: TGCGCCAGCAGCTGGGACAGAAACATTCAGTACTTC. Amino acids: CASSWDRNIQYF.

This chain uses TRBV7-2 with TRBJ2-7; tentatively, D is TRBD2 (6 bases). V was clipped by 2 bases and J by 2 bases, with 7 bases between them. Germline loops: CDR1 SGHTA, CDR2 FQGNSA. This CDR3 is built from 13 residues. The CDR3 loop reads CASSLSGPYEQYF. Here the CDR3 DNA reads TGTGCCAGCAGCTTAAGCGGGCCCTACGAGCAGTACTTC.

The genes are TRBV4-3 and TRBJ2-1, with a tentative D call TRBD2 (6 bases). This CDR3 region has 15 residues. V was cut by 1 base and J by 7 bases, with 14 bases left in between. Germline loops: CDR1 LGHNA, CDR2 YSLEER. CDR3 residues: CASSQGSGVGNEQFF. Written as DNA, the CDR3 is TGCGCCAGCAGCCAAGGATCGGGAGTAGGTAATGAGCAGTTCTTC.